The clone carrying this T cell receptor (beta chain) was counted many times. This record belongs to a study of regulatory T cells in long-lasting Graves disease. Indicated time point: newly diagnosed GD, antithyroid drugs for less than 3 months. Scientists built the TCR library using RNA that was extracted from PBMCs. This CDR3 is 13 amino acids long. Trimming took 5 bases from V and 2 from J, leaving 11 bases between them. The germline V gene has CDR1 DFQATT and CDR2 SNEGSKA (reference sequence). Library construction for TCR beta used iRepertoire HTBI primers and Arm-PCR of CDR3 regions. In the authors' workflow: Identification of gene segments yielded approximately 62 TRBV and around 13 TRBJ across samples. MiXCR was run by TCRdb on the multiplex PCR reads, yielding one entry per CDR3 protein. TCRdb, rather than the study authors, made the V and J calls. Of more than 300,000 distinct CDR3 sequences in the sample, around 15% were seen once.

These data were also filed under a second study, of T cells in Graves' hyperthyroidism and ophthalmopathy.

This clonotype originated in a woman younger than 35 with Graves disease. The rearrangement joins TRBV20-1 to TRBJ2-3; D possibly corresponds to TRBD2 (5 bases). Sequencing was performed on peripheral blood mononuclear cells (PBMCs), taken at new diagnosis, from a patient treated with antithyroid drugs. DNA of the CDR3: TGCAGTGCTGCCGGGGAAAACACAGATACGCAGTATTTT. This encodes CSAAGENTDTQYF.